The sequence of this TCR beta chain was determined in a study of cytomegalovirus exposure and HLA in healthy donors. The study's findings and limits: When presence/absence was analysed, sequencing depth was taken to be roughly uniform across donors. Several of the most significant clusters appeared linked to common viral pathogens, based on a later analysis. There were under 200 TCR beta chains listed as cytomegalovirus-associated. The Asian-associated ancestry cluster reportedly had fewer N-insertions than the approximately 650-donor mean in a later analysis.

This clone was detected only once. Its antigen remains unidentified. With 60 Vbeta and 13 Jbeta primers, the PCR was carried out. Assay: immunoSEQ multiplex PCR; the TCRdb copy retains only in-frame clones and omits some. The sample holds 150,000 to 200,000 clones, over 60% seen once. Material: PBMCs. This clonotype was obtained from a man aged 45-60 years in good health and CMV-seropositive.

CDR3 region: CSVGRDRGASTYGYTF. The CDR3 region has the DNA TGCAGCGTTGGACGGGACAGGGGCGCCTCGACTTATGGCTACACCTTC. The genes are TRBV29-1 and TRBJ1-2; 10 bases map to TRBD1. Trimming removed 4 bases from V and 5 bases from J; junction bases left unmatched: 13. Per germline, CDR1 SQVTM and CDR2 ANQGSEA. CDR3 length: 16 residues.